The 27 T cell receptor beta chains below all came from one sample that was sequenced in a study of OX40 agonist ivuxolimab in advanced cancers. Sequenced by immunoSEQ multiplex PCR; TCRdb stores in-frame clones only, minus some. The table includes more than 20,000 clones, around nine tenths detected once. The sequencing used CD4+ or CD8+ T cells sorted from blood, collected in a trial of the OX40 agonist ivuxolimab. Receptor source: an adult with an advanced solid tumor such as melanoma, head and neck, liver or kidney cancer.

The genes are TRBV6-1 and TRBJ2-1, with 9 bases fitting TRBD1. The CDR3 runs to 16 residues. Per germline, CDR1 MNHNS and CDR2 SASEGT. V was pared by 3 bases and J by 5 bases, with 8 bases of the junction left unmatched. Here the CDR3 DNA reads TGTGCCAGCAGTGATAGGGACAGGGATCTTAACAATGAGCAGTTCTTC. This encodes CASSDRDRDLNNEQFF.

CDR3 DNA sequence: TGTGCCAGTAGTATAGTGAGCAGGGGAGCTTCACCCCTCCACTTT. This translates into CASSIVSRGASPLHF. The chain combines TRBV19 with TRBJ1-6; D is possibly TRBD1 (6 bases). Trimming shortened V by 1 base and J by 9 bases, and 13 bases separated the two germline ends. Germline V gives CDR1 LNHDA, CDR2 SQIVND (reference sequence). This CDR3 region has 15 residues.

The chain combines TRBV11-3 with TRBJ2-3; D may be TRBD1 or TRBD2 (6 bases each). Germline V gene sequence: CDR1 SGHNT, CDR2 YENEEA. Trimming took off 2 bases at V and 9 bases at J, with 12 bases between the two ends. There are 13 residues in the CDR3. CDR3 region: CASSLRGVRTQYF. DNA of the CDR3: TGTGCCAGCAGCTTAAGGGGGGTTCGGACGCAGTATTTT.

The genes are TRBV5-6 and TRBJ2-3; D is unresolved. Germline V gene data show CDR1 as SGHDT and CDR2 as YYEEEE. This CDR3 comprises 12 residues. V lost 5 bases and J lost 2, with 6 bases in between. CDR3 in amino acids: CASSRDTDTQYF. CDR3 DNA sequence: TGTGCCAGCAGTAGGGACACAGATACGCAGTATTTT.

The chain employs TRBV19 and TRBJ2-2; TRBD2 matches 9 bases. The V and J ends lost 1 base and 5 bases, in that order; junction bases with no gene match: 5. The CDR3 runs 16 residues. The germline V gene encodes CDR1 LNHDA and CDR2 SQIVND (reference sequence). Here the CDR3 reads CASSIGVAGVTGELFF. The CDR3 coding sequence is TGTGCCAGTAGTATAGGGGTAGCGGGAGTTACCGGGGAGCTGTTTTTT. Together with reference TRBV19 and TRBJ2-2, the CDR3 gives the full variable domain: DGGITQSPKYLFRKEGQNVTLSCEQNLNHDAMYWYRQDPGQGLRLIYYSQIVNDFQKGDIAEGYSVSREKKESFPLTVTSAQKNPTAFYLCASSIGVAGVTGELFFGEGSRLTVL.

The chain links TRBV30 to TRBJ2-7; 10 bases align to TRBD2. This CDR3 has 14 residues. The V gene end was trimmed by 8 bases and the J gene end by 9 bases; junction bases not matched to a gene: 16. Germline lookup yields CDR1 GTSNPN and CDR2 SVGIG (reference sequence). Here the CDR3 DNA reads TGTGCCAGGTCGTCGGAGCGGGAGGGTACGAGGCAGTACTTC. Its translation is CARSSEREGTRQYF.

V is TRBV6-6 and J is TRBJ2-3, with no clear D. CDR1 and CDR2 (germline): MNHNY, SVGAGI (reference sequence). CDR3 length equals 15 residues. The V gene lost 6 bases and the J gene lost 2 bases, with 15 bases spanning the gap. This chain's CDR3 is CASSPIWVDTDTQYF. DNA for the CDR3: TGTGCCAGCAGCCCCATCTGGGTCGACACAGATACGCAGTATTTT.

This clone has only a few counts. V and J are TRBV19 and TRBJ2-1; a weak D match, TRBD1 (6 bases). The CDR3 is 15 amino acids. Per the germline V gene, CDR1 is LNHDA and CDR2 is SQIVND (reference sequence). V gave up 5 bases and J gave up 12 bases, with 23 bases separating them. The CDR3 loop reads CASSWGRKRLQGQFF. As DNA, the CDR3 is TGTGCCAGTAGTTGGGGCAGGAAACGTCTACAGGGGCAGTTCTTC.

The chain is built from TRBV19 and TRBJ1-2, with D possibly matching TRBD1 (6 bases). Trimming removed 5 bases from V and 7 bases from J, with 20 bases in between. CDR3 length: 15 residues. CDR1 is LNHDA, CDR2 SQIVND, per germline (reference sequence). CDR3 in amino acids: CASSLKQGRKGGYTF. The CDR3 region has the DNA TGTGCCAGTAGTCTAAAACAGGGTAGAAAAGGTGGCTACACCTTC.

The rearrangement joins TRBV29-1 to TRBJ2-5; TRBD1 aligns across 11 bases. Germline V CDR1 and CDR2: SQVTM, ANQGSEA. The CDR3 spans 14 residues. V lost 6 bases, J lost 3 bases, and 6 bases stayed unmatched. DNA for the CDR3: TGCAGCGTGGACCGGGACAGGGGGAAAGAGACCCAGTACTTC. This codes for CSVDRDRGKETQYF. Complete variable domain (other parts from reference TRBV29-1 and TRBJ2-5): SAVISQKPSRDICQRGTSLTIQCQVDSQVTMMFWYRQQPGQSLTLIATANQGSEATYESGFVIDKFPISRPNLTFSTLTVSNMSPEDSSIYLCSVDRDRGKETQYFGPGTRLLVL.

The CDR3 is CAWSGGPREQYF. The CDR3 DNA is TGTGCCTGGAGTGGCGGGCCTCGAGAGCAGTACTTC. The chain carries TRBV30 and TRBJ2-7, with D possibly TRBD2 on 5 matching bases. Trimming shortened V by 1 base and J by 7 bases, and 11 bases separated the two germline ends. Per germline, CDR1 GTSNPN and CDR2 SVGIG (reference sequence). This CDR3 comprises 12 residues.

The genes are TRBV11-2 and TRBJ2-5; D gene uncertain. Germline lookup yields CDR1 SGHAT and CDR2 FQNNGV. This CDR3 has 18 residues. V was cut by 3 bases and J by 4 bases, with 24 bases left in between. CDR3 nucleotide sequence: TGTGCCAGCAGCTTGGGCTCTTCGCACCCCCCCGTAGGAGAGACCCAGTACTTC. Protein: CASSLGSSHPPVGETQYF.

This rearrangement joins TRBV4-3 to TRBJ1-1, with 7 bases that match TRBD1. Germline assignment: CDR1 LGHNA and CDR2 YSLEER. This CDR3 spans 15 amino acids. Trimming took 4 bases from V and 1 from J; bases not matched to a gene: 6. The CDR3 loop is CASSLHRGENTEAFF. In DNA form, the CDR3 reads TGCGCCAGCAGCCTACACAGGGGTGAGAACACTGAAGCTTTCTTT.

The V gene is TRBV7-8, the J gene TRBJ2-7; D ambiguous. This CDR3 spans 15 amino acids. Germline assignment: CDR1 SGHVS and CDR2 FQNEAQ. V dropped 4 bases and J dropped 2 bases, with 15 bases sitting between them. CDR3 in amino acids: CASSSLFDGAYEQYF. CDR3 DNA: TGTGCCAGCAGCTCCCTATTCGACGGAGCCTACGAGCAGTACTTC. The whole variable domain, remainder taken from reference TRBV7-8 and TRBJ2-7, is GAGVSQSPRYKVAKRGQDVALRCDPISGHVSLFWYQQALGQGPEFLTYFQNEAQLDKSGLPSDRFFAERPEGSVSTLKIQRTQQEDSAVYLCASSSLFDGAYEQYFGPGTRLTVT.

V is TRBV30 and J is TRBJ2-7, with 7 bases identical to TRBD2. The germline gives CDR1 GTSNPN, CDR2 SVGIG (reference sequence). J gave up 4 bases and V 4 bases, and 7 bases lay outside the gene matches. This CDR3 has 13 residues. As DNA, the CDR3 is TGTGCCTGGACGGGGGGAAGCCCGTACGAGCAGTACTTC. This encodes CAWTGGSPYEQYF.

The chain has TRBV9 and TRBJ2-1, with 12 bases that match TRBD2. Germline values: CDR1 SGDLS, CDR2 YYNGEE. The ends lost 0 bases at V and 7 bases at J; junction bases unmatched: 5. This CDR3 is 16 amino acids long. CDR3 coding DNA: TGTGCCAGCAGCGTAGGACTAGCGGGAGTAATAAATGAGCAGTTCTTC. As protein: CASSVGLAGVINEQFF.

This chain uses TRBV30 with TRBJ1-2, with D tentatively TRBD1 (6 bases). The V and J ends lost 5 bases and 2 bases respectively, with 12 bases between them. Germline CDR1 GTSNPN, CDR2 SVGIG (reference sequence). The CDR3 runs 13 residues. CDR3 amino acids: CAWSRGGNYGYTF. DNA of the CDR3: TGTGCCTGGTCGAGGGGGGGGAACTATGGCTACACCTTC.

The chain links TRBV5-4 to TRBJ2-7; D unresolved. V was pared by 0 bases and J by 1 base, with 5 bases between. Germline V gene sequence: CDR1 SGHNT, CDR2 YYREEE (reference sequence). CDR3 length: 13 amino acids. The CDR3 nucleotides read TGTGCCAGCAGCTTGGCTCGTTCCTACGAGCAGTACTTC. Translating it yields CASSLARSYEQYF.

This clone was counted between two and nine times. This chain uses TRBV28 with TRBJ2-7, with a weak D call TRBD2 (5 bases). V lost 4 bases and J lost 0, with 10 bases in between. This CDR3 contains 14 residues. Per germline, CDR1 MDHEN and CDR2 SYDVKM. CDR3 nucleotide sequence: TGTGCCAGCAGTTGGACTGGGAACTCCTACGAGCAGTACTTC. Translation: CASSWTGNSYEQYF.

The chain carries TRBV5-1 and TRBJ1-4; 7 nucleotides match TRBD1. Germline V gives CDR1 SGHRS, CDR2 YFSETQ. The CDR3 is 16 amino acids. With 4 bases clipped from V and 3 bases from J, the junction kept 9 bases outside the gene matches. The CDR3 is CASSHDRVAANEKLFF. CDR3 nucleotides: TGCGCCAGCAGCCACGACAGGGTGGCGGCTAATGAAAAACTGTTTTTT.

The J gene is TRBJ2-5, the V gene TRBV7-9, with a possible D match to TRBD1 (5 bases). CDR1 SEHNR and CDR2 FQNEAQ come from the germline V gene (reference sequence). The CDR3 has 14 residues. Trimming removed 6 bases at V and 2 bases at J, with 13 bases between. CDR3 sequence reads: CASSHPTDQETQYF. The CDR3 nucleotides read TGTGCCAGCAGTCACCCGACAGATCAAGAGACCCAGTACTTC.

The chain employs TRBV28 and TRBJ2-3, with TRBD1 matching 7 bases. The V and J ends lost 6 bases and 3 bases, in that order; junction bases with no gene match: 9. The CDR3 spans 15 residues. Germline V gene data show CDR1 as MDHEN and CDR2 as SYDVKM. The CDR3 loop reads CASSPTGVITDTQYF. CDR3 sequence (DNA): TGTGCCAGCAGCCCTACAGGGGTCATTACAGATACGCAGTATTTT.

The V call is TRBV27, the J call TRBJ2-5; no definite D call. Germline V CDR1 and CDR2: MNHEY, SMNVEV (reference sequence). Trimming took off 0 bases at V and 1 base at J, with 12 bases between the two ends. This CDR3 spans 16 amino acids. The CDR3 sequence: CASSLSQATFQETQYF. The CDR3, as DNA: TGTGCCAGCAGTTTATCCCAGGCGACCTTCCAAGAGACCCAGTACTTC.

This chain joins TRBV6-5 and TRBJ2-2; D assignment may be TRBD1 or TRBD2 (6 bases each). This CDR3 spans 15 amino acids. V dropped 7 bases and J dropped 2 bases, with 14 bases sitting between them. Germline V gene data show CDR1 as MNHEY and CDR2 as SVGAGI. The CDR3 sequence is CASTFGGPNTGELFF. In DNA form, the CDR3 reads TGTGCCAGCACCTTCGGGGGCCCCAACACCGGGGAGCTGTTTTTT.

V gene TRBV11-2 combines with J gene TRBJ2-7; D gene uncertain. Germline CDR1 and CDR2: SGHAT and FQNNGV. This CDR3 comprises 11 residues. The ends were cut back, 5 bases at V and 9 bases at J, with 11 bases in the middle. The CDR3 coding sequence is TGTGCCAGCAGCCCCCTTTTTGGGCAGTACTTC. It translates to CASSPLFGQYF.

The chain employs TRBV27 and TRBJ1-5; perhaps TRBD1 as D (5 bases). The CDR3 loop spans 16 amino acids. Germline V CDR1 and CDR2: MNHEY, SMNVEV (reference sequence). The V end was cut by 7 bases, the J end by 0 bases, with 16 bases between. The CDR3 coding sequence is TGTGCCAGCATGCGGGGCGAAGGGTATAGCAATCAGCCCCAGCATTTT. Translating it yields CASMRGEGYSNQPQHF.

The chain has TRBV13 and TRBJ1-2; D remains unclear. Germline loops: CDR1 PRHDT, CDR2 FYEKMQ (reference sequence). CDR3 length: 14 amino acids. The V end lost 0 bases, the J end lost 8 bases, and 13 bases lay between the germline ends. The CDR3 DNA reads TGTGCCAGCAGCTTAGGGGCGGCTCAGGAAGGCTACACCTTC. Amino acids: CASSLGAAQEGYTF. Full variable domain (rest looked up from reference TRBV13 and TRBJ1-2): AAGVIQSPRHLIKEKRETATLKCYPIPRHDTVYWYQQGPGQDPQFLISFYEKMQSDKGSIPDRFSAQQFSDYHSELNMSSLELGDSALYFCASSLGAAQEGYTFGSGTRLTVV.